The sequence of this T cell receptor (beta chain) was determined in a study of response to subunit inactivated influenza vaccine. TCRdb re-analysed the RT-PCR reads in MiXCR, keeping a single row per CDR3 protein. The repertoire has a few hundred thousand distinct CDR3 sequences, around 15% of them found once; the top ten carry over 8.5%. V dropped 6 bases and J dropped 5; count of bases not matched to a gene: 10. This CDR3 contains 16 residues. The material was PBMCs from blood, obtained 11 to 12 days after vaccination. The J gene is TRBJ1-1, the V gene TRBV12-3 or TRBV12-4; 12 nucleotides align to TRBD1. This TCR was recovered from a man aged 50-60 years who received an inactivated influenza vaccine. The CDR3 region has the DNA TGTGCCAGCAGCCAGGGACAGGGGGCCGAATGGACTGAAGCTTTCTTT. Encoded protein: CASSQGQGAEWTEAFF.